This T cell receptor beta chain appears in the sequencing data of a study of PD-1 blockade in classical Hodgkin lymphoma. General study results and limits: The authors have not defined what causes the repertoire differences, possibly disease activity or prior therapy.

The table came from immunoSEQ multiplex PCR; TCRdb's copy has only in-frame clones and leaves some out. Of under 100,000 clones in the sample, approximately 88% are singletons; the top ten hold more than 9%. The patients all showed relapse after autologous stem cell transplantation, while their brentuximab vedotin exposure varied. Germline values: CDR1 SGHDT, CDR2 YYEEEE. With V trimmed by 6 bases and J by 7 bases, 11 bases remained unmatched. CDR3 length equals 15 residues. A note on this clone: Antigen: not known.

The receptor comes from a human donor with classical Hodgkin lymphoma. This material consisted of peripheral blood mononuclear cells (PBMCs), taken at baseline. The chain carries TRBV5-6 and TRBJ2-2; 8 bases match TRBD2. The CDR3 DNA reads TGTGCCAGCACCCCTTCGGGGGGGGGTCACGGGGAGCTGTTTTTT. It specifies CASTPSGGGHGELFF.